The T cell receptor (beta chain) under discussion was sequenced for a study of T cells after yellow fever vaccination. Germline-derived CDR1 and CDR2 are SGHRS and YFSETQ. There are 16 residues in the CDR3. V was clipped by 0 bases and J by 5 bases; unmatched bases: 7. TCRdb fed the 5' RACE reads into MiXCR, producing one record per CDR3 protein. The sample holds 550,000 or so distinct CDR3 sequences, 15% to 20% seen once. Sample: PBMCs, taken 15 days after the yellow fever booster vaccination. The source is a man aged 30 to 39 who received the YFV17D yellow fever vaccine. The J gene is TRBJ2-1, the V gene TRBV5-1; 8 nucleotides align to TRBD1. CDR3 protein: CASSLGQGTVHNEQFF. For the CDR3, the DNA is TGCGCCAGCAGCTTGGGACAGGGGACCGTCCACAATGAGCAGTTCTTC.